This T cell receptor (beta chain) was sequenced during a study of graft-versus-host responses after intestinal transplantation. In the study overall: Recipients across the board were started on anti-thymocyte globulin induction, then kept on tacrolimus and steroids for around three years. General observations from the study: Some GvH clones appeared in ileal mucosa or blood before recipient bone marrow.

With respect to this clone: Its antigen is not known.

Profiled with immunoSEQ multiplex PCR; TCRdb holds only in-frame clones, not every one. The repertoire holds some 110,000 clones, with approximately 90% as singletons. Germline-derived CDR1 and CDR2 are MDHEN and SYDVKM. The CDR3 is 13 amino acids. Unmatched junction bases numbered 4, after V lost 4 bases and J lost 7 bases. The sequencing used unstimulated CD4+ T cells sorted from spleen or lymph node cells, collected before intestinal transplant. This receptor was taken from a human donor who received an intestinal transplant. The V and J genes are TRBV28 and TRBJ2-7, with 10 bases aligning to TRBD1. CDR3 amino acids: CASSWDRGREQYF. CDR3 sequence (DNA): TGTGCCAGCAGTTGGGACAGGGGAAGGGAGCAGTACTTC.